The rows below give T cell receptor beta chains drawn from one sample of a study of technical replicates of blood from a few donors. Some clones are missing from TCRdb's copy, which holds only in-frame ones; the method was immunoSEQ multiplex PCR. The sample shows about 76,000 clones, around 94% of them seen only once. The material sequenced was T cells isolated from PBMCs. The receptors here all came from a human donor in good health. The CDR3 runs from the conserved cysteine through the conserved F or W. The order of the fields is D gene, V gene, CDR3 length, J gene, clone size, CDR3 protein, CDR3 DNA. A D gene is named only where the DNA matches it firmly. The size field is filled for only some rows; it gives once, few, many or a size class.

>TRBD1|TRBV4-1|16|TRBJ1-1|NA
CASSQDPGGFYTEAFF
TGCGCCAGCAGCCAAGATCCAGGGGGGTTCTACACTGAAGCTTTCTTT
>NA|TRBV5-1|14|TRBJ1-1|NA
CASSLSAGNTEAFF
TGCGCCAGCAGCTTGAGTGCAGGGAACACTGAAGCTTTCTTT
>NA|TRBV30|13|TRBJ2-3|NA
CAWSPWTADTQYF
TGTGCCTGGAGTCCCTGGACAGCAGATACGCAGTATTTT
>NA|TRBV19|14|TRBJ2-7|once
CASSIIGGQDEQYF
TGTGCCAGTAGTATTATAGGAGGGCAGGACGAGCAGTACTTC
>NA|TRBV7-9|15|TRBJ2-1|once
CASSLGQGSLNEQFF
TGTGCCAGCAGCTTAGGGCAGGGCTCCCTCAATGAGCAGTTCTTC
>TRBD1|TRBV6-1|15|TRBJ1-1|NA
CASSESDRVFTEAFF
TGTGCCAGCAGTGAATCCGACAGGGTGTTCACTGAAGCTTTCTTT
>NA|TRBV29-1|14|TRBJ2-5|NA
CSVAVQGLGETQYF
TGCAGCGTTGCGGTGCAGGGGTTGGGAGAGACCCAGTACTTC
>TRBD1|TRBV6-5|13|TRBJ2-7|NA
CASRRQGLDEQYF
TGTGCCAGCAGAAGACAGGGGTTAGACGAGCAGTACTTC
>NA|TRBV13|13|TRBJ2-1|NA
CASSLRPRDEQFF
TGTGCCAGCAGCTTAAGGCCTCGGGATGAGCAGTTCTTC
>TRBD1|TRBV19|15|TRBJ1-1|NA
CASSGKTGGNTEAFF
TGTGCCAGTAGTGGGAAGACAGGGGGGAACACTGAAGCTTTCTTT
>NA|TRBV4-2|16|TRBJ1-2|NA
CASSQIPGAPVYGYTF
TGTGCCAGCAGCCAAATTCCGGGAGCCCCAGTCTATGGCTACACCTTC
>NA|TRBV30|15|TRBJ1-2|NA
CAWSVRRVGIYGYTF
TGTGCCTGGAGTGTCAGGAGGGTGGGGATCTATGGCTACACCTTC
>NA|TRBV18|15|TRBJ2-7|NA
CASSPPSGPSYEQYF
TGTGCCAGCTCACCACCGAGCGGGCCCTCCTACGAGCAGTACTTC
>TRBD1|TRBV27|14|TRBJ1-2|NA
CASSSSTDRGGYTF
TGTGCCAGCAGTTCCTCAACCGACAGGGGTGGCTACACCTTC
>NA|TRBV30|12|TRBJ2-2|NA
CAWSNPYPELFF
TGTGCCTGGAGTAATCCTTATCCGGAGCTGTTTTTT
>TRBD2|TRBV6-5|15|TRBJ2-1|NA
CASRILAGILDEQFF
TGTGCCAGCAGGATACTAGCGGGGATCCTCGATGAGCAGTTCTTC
>TRBD2|TRBV11-2|15|TRBJ2-2|NA
CASSQTSGDPGELFF
TGTGCCAGCAGCCAGACTAGCGGGGATCCCGGGGAGCTGTTTTTT
>NA|TRBV5-1|14|TRBJ2-7|NA
CASSAGQKIYEQYF
TGCGCCAGCAGCGCGGGACAGAAAATCTACGAGCAGTACTTC
>NA|TRBV4-3|16|TRBJ2-3|NA
CASSLAVVYYTDTQYF
TGCGCCAGCAGCCTTGCGGTGGTCTACTACACAGATACGCAGTATTTT
>NA|TRBV10-3|13|TRBJ1-1|NA
CAIRGGENTEAFF
TGTGCCATCAGGGGAGGGGAGAACACTGAAGCTTTCTTT
>NA|TRBV5-4|14|TRBJ2-7|NA
CASSVDGGSYEQYF
TGTGCCAGCAGCGTGGACGGCGGGTCGTACGAGCAGTACTTC
>NA|TRBV30|12|TRBJ2-7|NA
CAWSVSGYEQYF
TGTGCCTGGAGTGTATCGGGTTACGAGCAGTACTTC
>TRBD2|TRBV9|15|TRBJ2-1|NA
CASSVAGGSYNEQFF
TGTGCCAGCAGCGTAGCGGGAGGGTCCTACAATGAGCAGTTCTTC
>NA|TRBV7-3|13|TRBJ2-5|NA
CASSWDSEETQYF
TGTGCCAGCAGTTGGGACTCCGAAGAGACCCAGTACTTC
>TRBD1|TRBV7-9|15|TRBJ1-1|NA
CASSRDRGISTEAFF
TGTGCCAGCAGCCGGGACAGGGGGATAAGCACTGAAGCTTTCTTT
>TRBD1|TRBV5-1|16|TRBJ2-1|NA
CASSLGQGPSYNEQFF
TGCGCCAGCAGCTTAGGACAGGGGCCCTCCTACAATGAGCAGTTCTTC
>NA|TRBV28|14|TRBJ1-3|NA
CASSFGWGSNTIYF
TGTGCCAGCAGTTTTGGCTGGGGCTCAAACACCATATATTTT